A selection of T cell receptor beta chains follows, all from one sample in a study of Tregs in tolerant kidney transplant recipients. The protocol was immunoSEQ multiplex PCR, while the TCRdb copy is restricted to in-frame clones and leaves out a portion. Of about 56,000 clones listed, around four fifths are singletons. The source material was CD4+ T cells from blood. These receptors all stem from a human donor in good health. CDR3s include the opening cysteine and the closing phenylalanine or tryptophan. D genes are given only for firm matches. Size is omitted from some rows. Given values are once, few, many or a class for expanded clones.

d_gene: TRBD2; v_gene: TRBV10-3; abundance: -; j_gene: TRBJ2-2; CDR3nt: TGTGCCACTGGGGGGGACGCGAACACCGGGGAGCTGTTTTTT; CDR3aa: CATGGDANTGELFF
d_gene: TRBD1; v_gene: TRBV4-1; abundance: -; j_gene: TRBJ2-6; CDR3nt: TGCGCCAGCAGCCAAACCAGGACAGGGGGCAGGACTGGGGCCAACGTCCTGACTTTC; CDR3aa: CASSQTRTGGRTGANVLTF
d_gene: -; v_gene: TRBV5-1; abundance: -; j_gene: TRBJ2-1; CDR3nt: TGCGCCAGCAGCATCGGACAGAGCTACAATGAGCAGTTCTTC; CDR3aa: CASSIGQSYNEQFF
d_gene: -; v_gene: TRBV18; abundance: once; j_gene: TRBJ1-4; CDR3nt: TGTGCCAGCTCACCACAATTGATGGACTTCGACTCTGAAAAACTGTTTTTT; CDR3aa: CASSPQLMDFDSEKLFF
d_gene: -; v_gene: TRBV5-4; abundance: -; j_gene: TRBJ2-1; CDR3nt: TGTGCCAGCAGCCCCCCTCGTGGGGGACACAATGAGCAGTTCTTC; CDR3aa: CASSPPRGGHNEQFF
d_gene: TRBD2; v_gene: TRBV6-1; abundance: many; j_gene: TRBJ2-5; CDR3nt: TGTGCCAGCAGTGAAAGTGGACTAGCGGGAGCAGGTGGGGAGACCCAGTACTTC; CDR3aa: CASSESGLAGAGGETQYF
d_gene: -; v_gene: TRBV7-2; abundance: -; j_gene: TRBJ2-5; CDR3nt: TGTGCCAGCAGGGACCCTCAAGAGACCCAGTACTTC; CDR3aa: CASRDPQETQYF
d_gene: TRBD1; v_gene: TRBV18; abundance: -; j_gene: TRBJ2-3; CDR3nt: TGTGCCAGCTCACACGACAGGGCAGATACGCAGTATTTT; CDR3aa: CASSHDRADTQYF
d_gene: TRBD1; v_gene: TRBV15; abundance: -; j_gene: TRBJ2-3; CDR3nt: TGTGCCACCAGCAGAGATTGGGACAGGGGAACAGATACGCAGTATTTT; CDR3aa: CATSRDWDRGTDTQYF
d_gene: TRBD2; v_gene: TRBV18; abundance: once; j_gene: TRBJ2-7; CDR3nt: TGTGCCAGCTCAAAGGAAGCGGGAGCATTCTACGAGCAGTACTTC; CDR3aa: CASSKEAGAFYEQYF
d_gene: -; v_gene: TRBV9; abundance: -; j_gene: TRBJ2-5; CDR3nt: TGTGCCAGCAGCGTCTCGGTCGCAGAGACCCAGTACTTC; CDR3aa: CASSVSVAETQYF
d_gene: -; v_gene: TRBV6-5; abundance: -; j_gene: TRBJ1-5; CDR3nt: TGTGCCAGCAGCATACGAGGGGTTCAGCCCCAGCATTTT; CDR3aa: CASSIRGVQPQHF
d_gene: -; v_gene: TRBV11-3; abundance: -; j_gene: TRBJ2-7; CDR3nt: TGTGCCAGCAGCCCACCGTGGACCCCATCCGCCGAGCAGTACTTC; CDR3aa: CASSPPWTPSAEQYF
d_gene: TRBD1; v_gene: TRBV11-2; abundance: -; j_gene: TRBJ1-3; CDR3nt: TGTGCCAGCAGCTTAGCCTCAGGGGGTGGAAACACCATATATTTT; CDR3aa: CASSLASGGGNTIYF
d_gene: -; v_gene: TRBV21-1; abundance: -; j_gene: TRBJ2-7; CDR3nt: TGTGCCAGCAGCAAGGGGGGCGGGACAACTCCCTACGAGCAGTACTTC; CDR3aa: CASSKGGGTTPYEQYF
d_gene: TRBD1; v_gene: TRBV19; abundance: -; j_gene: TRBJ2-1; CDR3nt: TGTGCCAGTACCGTACCGGGACAGGGGGGCAATGAGCAGTTCTTC; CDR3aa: CASTVPGQGGNEQFF
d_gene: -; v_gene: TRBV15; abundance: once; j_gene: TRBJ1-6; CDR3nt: TGTGCCACCAGCAGAAATCCCCTGGCGGGGTCACCCCTCCACTTT; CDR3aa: CATSRNPLAGSPLHF
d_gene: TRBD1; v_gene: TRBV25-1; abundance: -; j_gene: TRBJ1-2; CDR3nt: TGTGCCAGCAGTGAATATAGGGGGCAGGGGGATCGGGGCTACACCTTC; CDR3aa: CASSEYRGQGDRGYTF
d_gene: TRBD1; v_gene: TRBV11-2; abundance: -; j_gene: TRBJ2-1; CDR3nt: TGTGCCAGCAGGGCCGGGACAGGGGTCCATGAGCAGTTCTTC; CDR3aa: CASRAGTGVHEQFF
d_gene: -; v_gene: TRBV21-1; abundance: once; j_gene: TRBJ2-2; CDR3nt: TGTGCCAGCAGCAAAGGGGCCCTACAAGGTCCGAACACCGGGGAGCTGTTTTTT; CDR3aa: CASSKGALQGPNTGELFF
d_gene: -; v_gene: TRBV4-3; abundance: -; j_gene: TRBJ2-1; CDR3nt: TGCGCCAGCAGCCAAGATGTGGCGGACAATGAGCAGTTCTTC; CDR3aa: CASSQDVADNEQFF
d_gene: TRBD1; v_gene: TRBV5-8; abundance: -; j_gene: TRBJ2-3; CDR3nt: TGTGCCAGCAGATTTGTGGGGACAGCGAGCACAGATACGCAGTATTTT; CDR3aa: CASRFVGTASTDTQYF
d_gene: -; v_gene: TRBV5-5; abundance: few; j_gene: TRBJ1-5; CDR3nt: TGTGCCAGCAGCTTGTCAGGGTCGGATCAGCCCCAGCATTTT; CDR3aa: CASSLSGSDQPQHF
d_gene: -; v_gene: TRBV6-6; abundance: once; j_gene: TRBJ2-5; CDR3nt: TGTGCCAGCACCTACGGGGCAGTGCAAGAGACCCAGTACTTC; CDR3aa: CASTYGAVQETQYF
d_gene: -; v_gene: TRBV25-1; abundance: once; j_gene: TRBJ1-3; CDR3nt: TGTGCCAGCAGCCCGGGATTGAAAACTCCGGGACCCATATATTTT; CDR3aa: CASSPGLKTPGPIYF
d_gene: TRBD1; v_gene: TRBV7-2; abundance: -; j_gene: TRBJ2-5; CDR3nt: TGTGCCAGCACCGTCCAGGGGGCGCTGTACCAAGAGACCCAGTACTTC; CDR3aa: CASTVQGALYQETQYF
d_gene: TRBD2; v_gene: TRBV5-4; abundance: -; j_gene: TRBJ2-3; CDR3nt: TGTGCCAGCAGCCAAGGACTAGCGGGGCGACACACAGATACGCAGTATTTT; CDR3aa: CASSQGLAGRHTDTQYF
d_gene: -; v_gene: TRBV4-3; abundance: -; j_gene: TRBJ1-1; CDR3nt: TGCGCCAGCAGCCAAGATACGTACACTGAAGCTTTCTTT; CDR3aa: CASSQDTYTEAFF
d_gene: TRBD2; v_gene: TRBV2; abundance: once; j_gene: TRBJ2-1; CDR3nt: TGTGCCAGCAGTGGAGCGGGAGGGGGTTACAATGAGCAGTTCTTC; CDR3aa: CASSGAGGGYNEQFF